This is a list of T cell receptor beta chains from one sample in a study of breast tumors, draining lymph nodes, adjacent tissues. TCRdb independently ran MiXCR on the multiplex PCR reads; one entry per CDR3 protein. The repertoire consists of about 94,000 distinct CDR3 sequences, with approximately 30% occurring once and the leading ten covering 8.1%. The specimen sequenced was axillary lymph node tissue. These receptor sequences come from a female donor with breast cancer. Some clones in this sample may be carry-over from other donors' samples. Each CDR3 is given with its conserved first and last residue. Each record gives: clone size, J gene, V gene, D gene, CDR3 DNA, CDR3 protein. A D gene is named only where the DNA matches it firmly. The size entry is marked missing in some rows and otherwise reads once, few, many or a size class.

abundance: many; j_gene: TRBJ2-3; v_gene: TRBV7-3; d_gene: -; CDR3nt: TGTGCCAGCAGCTTGCTTGGCGGGACGCAGTATTTT; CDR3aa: CASSLLGGTQYF
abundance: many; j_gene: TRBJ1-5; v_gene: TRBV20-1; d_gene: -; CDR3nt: TGCAGTGCCAGCTGGGGAAATAGCAATCAGCCCCAGCATTTT; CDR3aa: CSASWGNSNQPQHF
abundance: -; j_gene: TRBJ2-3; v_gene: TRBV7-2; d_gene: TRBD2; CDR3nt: TGTGCCGGGACTAGCGGGAGCACAGATACGCAGTATTTT; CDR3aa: CAGTSGSTDTQYF
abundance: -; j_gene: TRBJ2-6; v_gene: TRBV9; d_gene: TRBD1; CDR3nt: TGTGCCAGCAGCGCACCGACGGGACAGGCAAAGGGTGGGGCCAACGTCCTGACTTTC; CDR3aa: CASSAPTGQAKGGANVLTF
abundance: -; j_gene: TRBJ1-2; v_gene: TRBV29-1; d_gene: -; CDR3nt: TGCAGCGTCCCTTGGGGGAATGGCTACACCTTC; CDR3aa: CSVPWGNGYTF
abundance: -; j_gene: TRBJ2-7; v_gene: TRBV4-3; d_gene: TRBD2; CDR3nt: TGCGCCAGCAGCCAAGATTTGGGCGGGGGGTACGAGCAGTACTTC; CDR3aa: CASSQDLGGGYEQYF
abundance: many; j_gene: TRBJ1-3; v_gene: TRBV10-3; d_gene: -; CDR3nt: TGTGCCACCGAATCCTCTGGAAACACCATATATTTT; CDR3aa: CATESSGNTIYF
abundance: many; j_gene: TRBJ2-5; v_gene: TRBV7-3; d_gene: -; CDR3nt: TGTGCCAGCAGCTTAGGACCCCTTCAAGAGACCCAGTACTTC; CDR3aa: CASSLGPLQETQYF
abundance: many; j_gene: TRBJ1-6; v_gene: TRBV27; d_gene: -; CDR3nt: TGTGCCAGTTCGACGGACCGGAAGAGGTCACCCCTCCACTTT; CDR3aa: CASSTDRKRSPLHF
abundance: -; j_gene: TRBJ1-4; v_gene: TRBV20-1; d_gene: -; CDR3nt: TGCAGTACCCCCATTAGGACTAATGAAACACTGTTTTTT; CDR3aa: CSTPIRTNETLFF
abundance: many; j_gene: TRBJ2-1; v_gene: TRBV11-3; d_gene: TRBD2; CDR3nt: TGTGCCAGCAGCTTAGTCACTAGCGGGAAGGATGAGCAGTTCTTC; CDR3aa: CASSLVTSGKDEQFF
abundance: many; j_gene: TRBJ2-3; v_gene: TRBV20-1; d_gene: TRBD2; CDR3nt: TGCAGTGCCGGACTAGCGGGAGGGTCCATGGATACGCAGTATTTT; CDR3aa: CSAGLAGGSMDTQYF
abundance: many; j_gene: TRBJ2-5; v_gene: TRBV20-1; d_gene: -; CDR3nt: TGCAGTGCTAGACTAATTCGGGGGCAAGAGACCCAGTACTTC; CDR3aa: CSARLIRGQETQYF
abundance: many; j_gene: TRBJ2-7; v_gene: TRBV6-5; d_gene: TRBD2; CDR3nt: TGTGCCAGCAGCCGCGGGAGTAGAGGCGAGCAGTACTTC; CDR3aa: CASSRGSRGEQYF
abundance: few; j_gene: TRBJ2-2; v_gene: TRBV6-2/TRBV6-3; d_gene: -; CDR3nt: TGTGCCAGCAAACGGCCAAACACCGGGGAGCTGTTTTTT; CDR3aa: CASKRPNTGELFF
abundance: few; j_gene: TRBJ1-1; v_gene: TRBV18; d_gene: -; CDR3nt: TGTGCCAGCTCCCAGGGTTTATCGAACACTGAAGCTTTCTTT; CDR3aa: CASSQGLSNTEAFF
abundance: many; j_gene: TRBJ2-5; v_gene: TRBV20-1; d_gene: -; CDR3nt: TGCAGTGCGAACGGGGTAATTTGGGAGGAACAAGAGACCCAGTACTTC; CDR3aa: CSANGVIWEEQETQYF
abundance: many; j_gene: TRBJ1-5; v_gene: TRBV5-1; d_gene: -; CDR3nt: TGCGCCAGCAGCCGGGACGGGGTTCAGCCCCAGCATTTT; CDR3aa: CASSRDGVQPQHF
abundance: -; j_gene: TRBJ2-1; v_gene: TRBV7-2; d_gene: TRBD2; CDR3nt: TGTGCCAGCAGCTTAGCGCGACTAGCTCCGAGGTACAATGAGCAGTTCTTC; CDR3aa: CASSLARLAPRYNEQFF
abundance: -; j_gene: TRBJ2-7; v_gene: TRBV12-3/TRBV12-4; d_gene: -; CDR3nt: TGTGCCAGCAGTTTCGCGGGACAGTGCGAGCAGTACTTC; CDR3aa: CASSFAGQCEQYF
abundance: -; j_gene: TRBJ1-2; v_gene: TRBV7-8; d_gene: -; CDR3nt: TGTGCCAGCAGCTTAGAGTGGGGGGGGGCGGAAACTCGCCACTACGGCTACACCTTC; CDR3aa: CASSLEWGGAETRHYGYTF
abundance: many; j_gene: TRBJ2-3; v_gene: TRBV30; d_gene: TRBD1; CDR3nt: TGTGCCTGCAATCTAGACAGGGGGCGCGGAGATACGCAGTATTTT; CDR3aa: CACNLDRGRGDTQYF
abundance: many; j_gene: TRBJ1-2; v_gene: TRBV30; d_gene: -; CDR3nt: TGTGCCTGGAGTATCCAGACGGCTCATGGCTACACCTTC; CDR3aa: CAWSIQTAHGYTF
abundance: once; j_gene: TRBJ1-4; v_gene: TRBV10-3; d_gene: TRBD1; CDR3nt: TGTGCCATCAGGAAGACAGGGAATGAAAAACTGTTTTTT; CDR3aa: CAIRKTGNEKLFF
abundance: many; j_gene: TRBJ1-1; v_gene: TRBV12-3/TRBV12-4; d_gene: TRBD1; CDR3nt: TGTGCCAGCAGCTTGACAGGGAAAGCTTTCTTT; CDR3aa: CASSLTGKAFF
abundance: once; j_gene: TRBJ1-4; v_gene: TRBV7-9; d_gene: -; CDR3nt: TGTGCCAGCGGCGAGGAATTAGTCAGCGAAAAACTGTTTTTT; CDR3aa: CASGEELVSEKLFF
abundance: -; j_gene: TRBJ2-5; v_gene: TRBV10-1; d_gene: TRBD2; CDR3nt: TGCGCCAGCAGTGAGTCTAGCGGGAGGGGGGAGACCCAGTGCTTC; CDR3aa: CASSESSGRGETQCF
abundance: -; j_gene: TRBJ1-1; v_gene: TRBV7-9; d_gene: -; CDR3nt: TGTGCCAGCAGCCTGGACAACTCCTTGAACACTGAAGCTCTCTTT; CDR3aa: CASSLDNSLNTEALF
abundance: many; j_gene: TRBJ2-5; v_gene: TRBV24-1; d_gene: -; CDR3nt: TGTGCCACCAGCCAGGCGGGGGAGACCCAGTACTTC; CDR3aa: CATSQAGETQYF
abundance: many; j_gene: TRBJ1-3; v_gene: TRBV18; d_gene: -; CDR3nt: TGTGCCAGCTCACCAGTTGACATCTCCTCTGGAAACACCATATATTTT; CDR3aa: CASSPVDISSGNTIYF
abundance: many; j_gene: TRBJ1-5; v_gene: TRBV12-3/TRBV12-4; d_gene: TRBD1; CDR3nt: TGTGCCAGCAGTTCAGGGGGTCCTAGTCAGCCCCAGCATTTT; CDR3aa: CASSSGGPSQPQHF
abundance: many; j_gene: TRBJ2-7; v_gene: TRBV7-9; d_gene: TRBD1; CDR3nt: TGTGCCAGCAGCTTAAGTACGGGACAGGGTGGCGAGCAGTACTTC; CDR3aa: CASSLSTGQGGEQYF
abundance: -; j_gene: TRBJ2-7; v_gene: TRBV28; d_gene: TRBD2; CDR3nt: TGTGCCAGCAGAAAAGCGGGAGGCCAATCCTACGAGCAGTACTTC; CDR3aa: CASRKAGGQSYEQYF
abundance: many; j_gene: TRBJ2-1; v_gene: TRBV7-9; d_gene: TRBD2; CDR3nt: TGTGCCAGCGGCGGGGGCTACAATGAGCAGTTCTTC; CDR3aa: CASGGGYNEQFF
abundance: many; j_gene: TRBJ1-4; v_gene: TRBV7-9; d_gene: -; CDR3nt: TGTGCCAGCAGCGAGGAATTAGTCAGTGAAAAACTGTTTTTT; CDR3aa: CASSEELVSEKLFF
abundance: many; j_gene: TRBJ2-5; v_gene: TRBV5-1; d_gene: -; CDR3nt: TGCGCCAGCAGCGACGCCCTGACTTTCCAAGAGACCCAGTACTTC; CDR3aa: CASSDALTFQETQYF
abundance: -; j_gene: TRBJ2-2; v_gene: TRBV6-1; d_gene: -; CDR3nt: TGTGCCAGCAGTGAAAGTCGCGGGGAGCTGTTTTTT; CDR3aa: CASSESRGELFF
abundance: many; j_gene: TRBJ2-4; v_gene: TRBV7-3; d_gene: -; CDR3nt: TGTGCCAGCAGCTTCTGGGGGGCGCCTTCAAACATTCAGTACTTC; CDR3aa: CASSFWGAPSNIQYF
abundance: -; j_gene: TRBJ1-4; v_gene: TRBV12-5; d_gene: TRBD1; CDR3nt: TGTGCTAGTGGTTTGGGGACAGGGCCAAATGAAAAACTGTTTTTT; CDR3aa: CASGLGTGPNEKLFF
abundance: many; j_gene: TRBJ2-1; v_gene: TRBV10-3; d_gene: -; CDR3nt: TGTGCCATCAGTGAGGGGTATAACAATGAGCAGTTCTTC; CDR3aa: CAISEGYNNEQFF
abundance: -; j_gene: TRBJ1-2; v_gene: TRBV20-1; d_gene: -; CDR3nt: TGCAGTGGGGGGGCGAGATTTGGCTACACCTTC; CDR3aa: CSGGARFGYTF
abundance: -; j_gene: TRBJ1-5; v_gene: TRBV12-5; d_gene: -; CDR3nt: TGTGCTAGTGGTTTTAGTTTCGGTCAGCCCCAGCATTTT; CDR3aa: CASGFSFGQPQHF
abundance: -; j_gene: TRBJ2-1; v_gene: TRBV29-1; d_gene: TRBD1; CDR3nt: TGCAGCGTTGACCGGACAGGGGGCAATGAGCAGTTCTTC; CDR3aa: CSVDRTGGNEQFF
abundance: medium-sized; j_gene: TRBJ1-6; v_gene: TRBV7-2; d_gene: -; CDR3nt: TGTGCCAGCAGCTTAGAGACGGATTATAATTCACCCCTCCACTTT; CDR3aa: CASSLETDYNSPLHF
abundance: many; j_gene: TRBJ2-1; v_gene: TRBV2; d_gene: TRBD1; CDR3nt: TGTGCCAGCAGAGGAGGGTTGGGGACAGGGGCACATGAGCAGTTCTTC; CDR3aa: CASRGGLGTGAHEQFF
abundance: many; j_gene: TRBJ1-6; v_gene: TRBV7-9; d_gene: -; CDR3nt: TGTGCCAGCAGTTTTACAGATCCACCCCTCCACTTT; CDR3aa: CASSFTDPPLHF
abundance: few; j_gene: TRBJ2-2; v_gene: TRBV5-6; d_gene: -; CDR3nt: TGTGCCAGCAGCGGGACGTCCGGGGAGCTGTTTTTT; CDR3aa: CASSGTSGELFF
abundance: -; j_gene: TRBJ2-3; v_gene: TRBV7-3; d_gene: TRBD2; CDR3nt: TGTGCCAGCAGCTCCTTAGCGGGAGGAGATACGCAGTATTTT; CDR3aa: CASSSLAGGDTQYF
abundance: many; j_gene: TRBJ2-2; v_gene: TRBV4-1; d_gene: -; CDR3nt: TGCGCCAGCAGCCAAGAGAACCGGGGTAAAGGGTACACCGGGGAGCTGTTTTTT; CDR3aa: CASSQENRGKGYTGELFF
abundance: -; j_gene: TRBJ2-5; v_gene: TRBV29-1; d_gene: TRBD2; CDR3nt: TGCAGCGTTGAAAGTGGGACTAGCGGGACTCAGACCCAGTACTTC; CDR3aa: CSVESGTSGTQTQYF
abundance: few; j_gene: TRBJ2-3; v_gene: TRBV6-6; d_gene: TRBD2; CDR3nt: TGTGCCAGCAGGCCTAGCGGGAGCCCTTCGCGGGATACGCAGTATTTT; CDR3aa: CASRPSGSPSRDTQYF
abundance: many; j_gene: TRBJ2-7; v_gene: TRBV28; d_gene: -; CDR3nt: TGTGCCAGCAACATACAGGAGGGGGTGAGCGAGCAGTACTTC; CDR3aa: CASNIQEGVSEQYF
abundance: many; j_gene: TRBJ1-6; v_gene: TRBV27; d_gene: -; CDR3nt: TGTGCCAGCAGTTTTAAGGGGATCTCCTATAATTCACCCCTCCACTTT; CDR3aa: CASSFKGISYNSPLHF
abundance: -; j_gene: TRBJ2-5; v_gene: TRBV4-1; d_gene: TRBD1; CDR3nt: TGCGCCAGCAGCCAGAGGGGACAGGGGAGAGAGACCCAGTACTTC; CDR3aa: CASSQRGQGRETQYF
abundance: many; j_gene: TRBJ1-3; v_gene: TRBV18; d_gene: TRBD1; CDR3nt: TGTGCCAGCTCACCGGCTGGACAGGGTTCAGGAAACACCATATATTTT; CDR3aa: CASSPAGQGSGNTIYF
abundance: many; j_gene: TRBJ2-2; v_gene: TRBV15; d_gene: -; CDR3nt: TGTGCCACCAGCAGAGGCCGGGGCCCGCGCACCGGGGAGCTGTTTTTT; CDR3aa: CATSRGRGPRTGELFF
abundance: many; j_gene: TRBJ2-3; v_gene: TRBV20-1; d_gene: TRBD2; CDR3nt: TGCAGCGCCGGACTAGCGGGACCAGATACGCAGTATTTT; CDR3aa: CSAGLAGPDTQYF
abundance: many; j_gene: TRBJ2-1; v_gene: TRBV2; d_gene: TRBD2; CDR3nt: TGTGCCAGCATCAAAGCGGGAGCCTTAAACAATGAGCAGTTCTTC; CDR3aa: CASIKAGALNNEQFF
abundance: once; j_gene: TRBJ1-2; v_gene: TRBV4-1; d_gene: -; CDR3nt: TGCGCCAGCAGCCAAGATATGAGGTTACGGTTCTTCGGCTACACCTTC; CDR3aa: CASSQDMRLRFFGYTF
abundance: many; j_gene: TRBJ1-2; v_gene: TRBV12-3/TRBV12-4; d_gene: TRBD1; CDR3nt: TGTGCCAGCAGCCAGGGACAGGGATTGAGCTATGGCTACACCTTC; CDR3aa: CASSQGQGLSYGYTF